The T cell receptor (beta chain) described here comes from a study of shared clonotypes between healthy human individuals. Across the whole study: The study enrolled a couple of women and a few men aged 18 to 49.

Germline CDR1 and CDR2: MNHEY and SMNVEV (reference sequence). This CDR3 comprises 15 residues. V trimming: 5 bases; J trimming: 2 bases; junction bases outside the gene matches: 3. This clone appeared a single time. Other nucleotide sequences in the sample specify the same CDR3. TCRdb's copy holds only in-frame clones and misses some; the assay was immunoSEQ multiplex PCR. This sample yields approximately 470,000 clones, of which about 85% are seen a single time; about 13% belongs to the top ten. Sequences were obtained from PBMCs. This receptor was obtained from a woman between 35 and 50 years old in good health. Some clones in this sample may be carry-over from other donors' samples. The V and J genes are TRBV27 and TRBJ2-5; the match to TRBD2 covers 12 bases. The CDR3 loop is CASSPGTSGQETQYF. CDR3 nucleotide sequence: TGTGCCAGCAGTCCAGGGACTAGCGGGCAAGAGACCCAGTACTTC.